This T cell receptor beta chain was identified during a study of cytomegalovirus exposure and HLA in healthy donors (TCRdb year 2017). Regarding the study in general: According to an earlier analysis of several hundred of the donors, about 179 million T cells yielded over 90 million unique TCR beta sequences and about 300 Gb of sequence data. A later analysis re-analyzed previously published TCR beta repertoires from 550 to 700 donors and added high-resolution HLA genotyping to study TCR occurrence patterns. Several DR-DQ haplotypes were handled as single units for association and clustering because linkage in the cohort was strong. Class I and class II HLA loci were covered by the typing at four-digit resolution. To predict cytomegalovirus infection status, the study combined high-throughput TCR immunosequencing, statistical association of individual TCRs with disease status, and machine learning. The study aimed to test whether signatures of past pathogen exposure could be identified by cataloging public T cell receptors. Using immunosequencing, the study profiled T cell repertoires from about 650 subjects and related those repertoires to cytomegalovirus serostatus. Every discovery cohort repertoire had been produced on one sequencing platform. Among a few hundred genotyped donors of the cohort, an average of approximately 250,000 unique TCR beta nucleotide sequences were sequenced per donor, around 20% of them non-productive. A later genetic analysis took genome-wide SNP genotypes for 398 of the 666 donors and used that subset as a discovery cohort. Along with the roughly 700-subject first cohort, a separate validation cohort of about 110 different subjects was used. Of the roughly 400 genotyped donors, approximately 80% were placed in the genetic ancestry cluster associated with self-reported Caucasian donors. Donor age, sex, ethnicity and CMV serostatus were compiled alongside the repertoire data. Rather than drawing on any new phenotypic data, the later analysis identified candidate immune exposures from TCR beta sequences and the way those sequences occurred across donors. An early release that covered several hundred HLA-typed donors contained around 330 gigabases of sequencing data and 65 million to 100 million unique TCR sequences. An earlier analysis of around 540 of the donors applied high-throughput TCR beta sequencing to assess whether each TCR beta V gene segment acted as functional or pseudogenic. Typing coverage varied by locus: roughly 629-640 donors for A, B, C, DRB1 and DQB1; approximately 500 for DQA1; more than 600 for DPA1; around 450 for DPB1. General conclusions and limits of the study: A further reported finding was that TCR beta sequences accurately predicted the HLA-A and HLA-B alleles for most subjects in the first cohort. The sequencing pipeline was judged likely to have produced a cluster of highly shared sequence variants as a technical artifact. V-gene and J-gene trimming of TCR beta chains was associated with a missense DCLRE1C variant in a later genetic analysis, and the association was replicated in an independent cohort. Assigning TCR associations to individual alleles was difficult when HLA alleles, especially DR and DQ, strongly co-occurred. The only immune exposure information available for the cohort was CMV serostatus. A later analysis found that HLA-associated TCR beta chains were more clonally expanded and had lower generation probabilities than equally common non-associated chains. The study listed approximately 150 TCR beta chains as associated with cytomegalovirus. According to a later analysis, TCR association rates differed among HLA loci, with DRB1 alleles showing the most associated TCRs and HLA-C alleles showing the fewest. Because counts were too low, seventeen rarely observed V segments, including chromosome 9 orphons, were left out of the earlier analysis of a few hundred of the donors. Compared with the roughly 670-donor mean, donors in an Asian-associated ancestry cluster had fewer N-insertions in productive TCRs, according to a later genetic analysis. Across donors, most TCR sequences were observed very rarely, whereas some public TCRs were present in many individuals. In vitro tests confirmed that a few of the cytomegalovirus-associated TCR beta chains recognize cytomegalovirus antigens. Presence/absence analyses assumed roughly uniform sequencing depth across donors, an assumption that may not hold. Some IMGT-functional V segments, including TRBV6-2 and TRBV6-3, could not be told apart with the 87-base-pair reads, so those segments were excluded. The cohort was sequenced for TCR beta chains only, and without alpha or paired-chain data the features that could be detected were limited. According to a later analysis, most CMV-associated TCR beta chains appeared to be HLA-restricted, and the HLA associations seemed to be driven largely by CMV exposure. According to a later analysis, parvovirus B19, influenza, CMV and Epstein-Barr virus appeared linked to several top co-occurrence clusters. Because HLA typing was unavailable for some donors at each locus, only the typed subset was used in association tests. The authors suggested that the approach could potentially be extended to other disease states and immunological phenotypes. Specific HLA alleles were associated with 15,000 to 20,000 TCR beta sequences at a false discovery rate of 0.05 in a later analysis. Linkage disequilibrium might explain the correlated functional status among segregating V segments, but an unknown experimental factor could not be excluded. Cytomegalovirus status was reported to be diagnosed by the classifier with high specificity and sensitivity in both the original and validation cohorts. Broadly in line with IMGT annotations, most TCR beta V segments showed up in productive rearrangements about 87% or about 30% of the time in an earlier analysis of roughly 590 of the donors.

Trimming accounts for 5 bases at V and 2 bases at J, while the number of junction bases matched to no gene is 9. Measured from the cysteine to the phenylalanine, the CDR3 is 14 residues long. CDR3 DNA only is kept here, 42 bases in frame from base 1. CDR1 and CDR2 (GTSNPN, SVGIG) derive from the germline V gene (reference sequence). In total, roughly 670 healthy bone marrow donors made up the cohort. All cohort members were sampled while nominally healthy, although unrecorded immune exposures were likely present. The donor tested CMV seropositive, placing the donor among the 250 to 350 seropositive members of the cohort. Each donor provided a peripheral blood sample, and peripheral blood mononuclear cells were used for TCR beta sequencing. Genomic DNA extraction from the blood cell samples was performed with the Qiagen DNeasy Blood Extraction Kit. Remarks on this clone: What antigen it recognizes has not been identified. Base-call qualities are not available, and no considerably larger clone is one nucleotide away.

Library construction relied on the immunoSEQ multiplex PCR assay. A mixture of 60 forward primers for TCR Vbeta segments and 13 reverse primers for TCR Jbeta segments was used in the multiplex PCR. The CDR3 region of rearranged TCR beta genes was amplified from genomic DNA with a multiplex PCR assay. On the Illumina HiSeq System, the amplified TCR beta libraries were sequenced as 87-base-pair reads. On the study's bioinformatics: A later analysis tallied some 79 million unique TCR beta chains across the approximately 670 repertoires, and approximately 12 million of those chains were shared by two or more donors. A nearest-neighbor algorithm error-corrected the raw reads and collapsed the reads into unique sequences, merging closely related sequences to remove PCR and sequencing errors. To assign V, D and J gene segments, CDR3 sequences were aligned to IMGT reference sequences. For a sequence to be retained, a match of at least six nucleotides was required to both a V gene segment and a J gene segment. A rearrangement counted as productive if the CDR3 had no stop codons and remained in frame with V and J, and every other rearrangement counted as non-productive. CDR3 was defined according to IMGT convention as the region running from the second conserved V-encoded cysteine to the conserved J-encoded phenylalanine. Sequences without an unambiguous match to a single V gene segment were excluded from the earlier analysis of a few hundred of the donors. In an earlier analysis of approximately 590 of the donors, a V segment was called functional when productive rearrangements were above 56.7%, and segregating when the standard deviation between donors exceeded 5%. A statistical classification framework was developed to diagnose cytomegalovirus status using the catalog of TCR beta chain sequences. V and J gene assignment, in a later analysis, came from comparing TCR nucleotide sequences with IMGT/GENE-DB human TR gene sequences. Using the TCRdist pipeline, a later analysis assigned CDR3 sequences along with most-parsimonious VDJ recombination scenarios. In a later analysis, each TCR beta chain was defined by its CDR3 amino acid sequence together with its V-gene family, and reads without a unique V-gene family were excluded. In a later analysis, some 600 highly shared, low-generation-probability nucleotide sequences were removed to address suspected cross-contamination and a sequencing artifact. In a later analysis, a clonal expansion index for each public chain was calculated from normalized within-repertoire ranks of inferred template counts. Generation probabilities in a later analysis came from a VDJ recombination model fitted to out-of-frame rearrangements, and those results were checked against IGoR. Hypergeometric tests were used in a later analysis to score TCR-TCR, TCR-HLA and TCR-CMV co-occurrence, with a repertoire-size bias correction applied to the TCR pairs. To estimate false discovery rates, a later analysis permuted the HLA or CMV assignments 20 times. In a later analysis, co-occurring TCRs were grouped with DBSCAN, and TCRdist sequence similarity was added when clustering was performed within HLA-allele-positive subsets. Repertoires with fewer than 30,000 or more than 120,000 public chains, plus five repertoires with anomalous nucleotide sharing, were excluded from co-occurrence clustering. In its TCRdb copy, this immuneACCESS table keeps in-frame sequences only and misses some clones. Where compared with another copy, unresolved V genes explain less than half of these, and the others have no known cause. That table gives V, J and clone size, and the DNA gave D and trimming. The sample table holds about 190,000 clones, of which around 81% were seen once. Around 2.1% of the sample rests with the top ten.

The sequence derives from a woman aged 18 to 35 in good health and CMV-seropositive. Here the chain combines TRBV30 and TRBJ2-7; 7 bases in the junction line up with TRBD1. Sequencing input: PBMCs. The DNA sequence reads TGTGCCTGGGGCCTCAGGGGGAGCCCCTACGAGCAGTACTTC. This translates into CAWGLRGSPYEQYF.